The subject of this entry is one TCR beta chain. Its antigen has not been determined. Base qualities are not recorded, but no much larger clone differs from it by a single base. These data come from a study of blood T cell repertoires in COVID-19 (TCRdb year 2020). A note on the overall study: Samples from collaborators originated in the United States, Italy and Spain and spanned both the acute and convalescent phases of COVID-19. The prospective study material was composed of cDNA or gDNA derived from T cells, B-cell-depleted T cells, or PBMCs. Deeply sampled blood TCRbeta repertoires from subjects exposed to, actively infected with, or recovered from COVID-19 were included in the dataset. The repertoires were released in a freely available public database meant as a resource for research on the immune response to SARS-CoV-2. The samples were drawn from the first 160 participants of the ongoing ImmuneRACE study and from 950 to 1,500 subjects provided by 6 global collaborators. A de-identified subject ID, COVID-19 status, age in years and sex were almost always included in the sample metadata. Where available, HLA class I and class II types were obtained from metadata supplied by the sample provider rather than from assay-based typing.

TCRbeta CDR3 regions were amplified from genomic DNA using the immunoSEQ Assay, a bias-controlled multiplex PCR. Regarding the original processing steps: Within the assay, amplification of reference gene primers was used to estimate how many nucleated cells each sample contained. To quantify the absolute abundance of each unique TCRbeta CDR3 rearrangement, sequence reads were collapsed and filtered. For each sample, productive Simpson clonality was calculated as the square root of Simpson's diversity index across productive rearrangements. This immuneACCESS table, as held by TCRdb, lists in-frame sequences with V and J called but not all clones. Of the missing ones, under half trace to an unresolved V gene in checked studies; the others have no known cause. V, J and clone size were drawn from that table, and D and trimming were deduced from the DNA. The sample table shows around 150,000 clones, and around 77% are seen once. Of the sample, about 3% falls within the top ten clones.

CDR1 and CDR2 (KGHDR, SFDVKD) derive from the germline V gene. V lost 9 bases and J lost 2 bases, and the count of bases not matched to a germline gene is 7. The CDR3 runs 14 amino acids, cysteine and phenylalanine included. Only CDR3 DNA is held: 42 bases, read in frame from base 1. Each collaborating institution followed its own protocols to collect whole blood in K2EDTA tubes. For TCRbeta analysis, collaborators shipped samples in one of three forms: frozen whole blood, isolated PBMCs, or DNA extracted from either of those sample types. The paper's findings and limits, for the study overall: The quantity of clinical and demographic metadata differed by source and by participant and was supplied without curation.

The specimen sequenced was peripheral blood. The sequence joins TRBV24-1 to TRBJ2-3, with 7 central nucleotides matching TRBD1. The source is a man between 65 and 85 years old with acute or convalescent COVID-19. CDR3 region: CATGKTGPTDTQYF. The sequenced DNA is TGTGCCACCGGGAAGACAGGGCCCACAGATACGCAGTATTTT.